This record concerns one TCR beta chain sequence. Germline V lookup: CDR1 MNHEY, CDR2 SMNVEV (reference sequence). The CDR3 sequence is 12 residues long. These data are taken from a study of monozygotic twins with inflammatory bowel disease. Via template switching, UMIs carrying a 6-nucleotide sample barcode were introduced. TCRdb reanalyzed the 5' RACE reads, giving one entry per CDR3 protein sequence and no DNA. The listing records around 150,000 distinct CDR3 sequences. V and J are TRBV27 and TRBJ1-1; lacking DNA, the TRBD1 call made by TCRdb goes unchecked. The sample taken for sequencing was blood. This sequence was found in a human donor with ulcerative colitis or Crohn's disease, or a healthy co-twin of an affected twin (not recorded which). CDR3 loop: CASRAGWTEAFF.